One TCR beta chain is described in this entry. From germline, CDR1 is MNHEY and CDR2 SMNVEV (reference sequence). The germline V and J ends were trimmed by 6 bases and 2 bases, with 16 bases remaining between them. The CDR3 contains 15 residues. These data come from a study of T cell changes during pregnancy in multiple sclerosis. Here immunoSEQ multiplex PCR was the method, and the copy in TCRdb shows in-frame clones only, minus some. The sample lists tens of thousands of clones, 93% occurring once. The TCR comes from a female donor with multiple sclerosis, enrolled in a pregnancy study. The gene calls are TRBV27 and TRBJ1-2; maybe TRBD1 (6 bases). The sample consisted of peripheral blood, taken after pregnancy. Here the CDR3 reads CASRNRQATNYGYTF. The CDR3 DNA reads TGTGCCAGCAGGAACCGACAGGCTACAAACTATGGCTACACCTTC.